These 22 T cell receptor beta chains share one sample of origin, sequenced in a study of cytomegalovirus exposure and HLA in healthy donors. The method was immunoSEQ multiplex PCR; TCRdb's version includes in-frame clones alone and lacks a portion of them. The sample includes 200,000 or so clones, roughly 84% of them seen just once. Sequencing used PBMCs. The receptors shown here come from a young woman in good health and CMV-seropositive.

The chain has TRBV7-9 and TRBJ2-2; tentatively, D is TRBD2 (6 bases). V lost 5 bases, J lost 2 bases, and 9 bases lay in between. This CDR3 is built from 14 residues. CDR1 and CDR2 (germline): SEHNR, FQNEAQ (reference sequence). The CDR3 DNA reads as TGTGCCAGCAGCCGGGGACTTAACACCGGGGAGCTGTTTTTT. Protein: CASSRGLNTGELFF.

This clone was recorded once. The CDR3: CASSGLAGFPDTQYF. The CDR3 region has the DNA TGTGCCAGTAGCGGACTAGCGGGGTTTCCAGATACGCAGTATTTT. This chain joins TRBV19 and TRBJ2-3; 12 nucleotides line up with TRBD2. V shed 6 bases, J shed 4 bases, and the junction held 5 bases outside the gene matches. The CDR3 is made up of 15 amino acids. In germline, CDR1 is LNHDA, CDR2 SQIVND (reference sequence).

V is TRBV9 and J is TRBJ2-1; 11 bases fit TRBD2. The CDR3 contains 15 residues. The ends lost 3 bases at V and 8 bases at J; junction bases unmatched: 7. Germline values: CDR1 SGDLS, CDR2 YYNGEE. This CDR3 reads CASSALTSGVYEQFF. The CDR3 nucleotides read TGTGCCAGCAGCGCCCTGACTAGCGGGGTCTATGAGCAGTTCTTC.

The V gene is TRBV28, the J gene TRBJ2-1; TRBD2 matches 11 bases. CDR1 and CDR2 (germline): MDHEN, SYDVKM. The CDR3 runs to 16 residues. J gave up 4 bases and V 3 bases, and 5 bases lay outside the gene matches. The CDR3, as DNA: TGTGCCAGCAGTTTCTCCGGGACTAGCGGATACAATGAGCAGTTCTTC. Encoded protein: CASSFSGTSGYNEQFF.

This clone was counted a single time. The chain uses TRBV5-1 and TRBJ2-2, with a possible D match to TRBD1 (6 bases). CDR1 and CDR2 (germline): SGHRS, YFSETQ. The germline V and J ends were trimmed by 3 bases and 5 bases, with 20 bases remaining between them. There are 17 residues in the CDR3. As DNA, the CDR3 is TGCGCCAGCAGCTCCCCTAATACAGGGTTCGGTACCGGGGAGCTGTTTTTT. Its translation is CASSSPNTGFGTGELFF.

CDR3 sequence reads: CASSLVPGDYGYTF. The CDR3 DNA reads TGTGCCAGCAGCTTGGTTCCAGGGGACTATGGCTACACCTTC. The chain combines TRBV5-5 with TRBJ1-2, with a weak D call TRBD1 (6 bases). Germline V CDR1 and CDR2: SGHKS, YYEKEE (reference sequence). The CDR3 has 14 residues. The V gene lost 0 bases and the J gene lost 3 bases, with 9 bases spanning the gap.

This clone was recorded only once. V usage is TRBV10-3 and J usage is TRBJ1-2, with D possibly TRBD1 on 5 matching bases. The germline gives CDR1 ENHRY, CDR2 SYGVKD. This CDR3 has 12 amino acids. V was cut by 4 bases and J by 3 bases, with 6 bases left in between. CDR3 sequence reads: CAISGGDYGYTF. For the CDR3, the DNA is TGTGCCATCAGTGGGGGGGACTATGGCTACACCTTC.

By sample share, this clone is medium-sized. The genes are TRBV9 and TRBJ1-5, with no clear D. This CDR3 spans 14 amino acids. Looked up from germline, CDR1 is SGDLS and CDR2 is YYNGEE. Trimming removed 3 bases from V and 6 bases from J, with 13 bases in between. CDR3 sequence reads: CASSALMRGQPQHF. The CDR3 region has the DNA TGTGCCAGCAGCGCCTTAATGCGGGGTCAGCCCCAGCATTTT.

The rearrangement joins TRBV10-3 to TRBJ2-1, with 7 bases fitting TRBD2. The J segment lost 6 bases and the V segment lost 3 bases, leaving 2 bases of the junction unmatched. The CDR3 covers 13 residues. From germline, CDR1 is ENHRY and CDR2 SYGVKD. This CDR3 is CAISDGLVNEQFF. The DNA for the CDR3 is TGTGCCATCAGTGATGGACTAGTCAATGAGCAGTTCTTC.

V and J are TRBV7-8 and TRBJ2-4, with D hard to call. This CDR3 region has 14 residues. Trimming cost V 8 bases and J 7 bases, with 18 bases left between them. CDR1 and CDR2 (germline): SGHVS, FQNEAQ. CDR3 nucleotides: TGTGCCAGCGCCAACCCGGGTGGTGGGAACATTCAGTACTTC. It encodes CASANPGGGNIQYF.

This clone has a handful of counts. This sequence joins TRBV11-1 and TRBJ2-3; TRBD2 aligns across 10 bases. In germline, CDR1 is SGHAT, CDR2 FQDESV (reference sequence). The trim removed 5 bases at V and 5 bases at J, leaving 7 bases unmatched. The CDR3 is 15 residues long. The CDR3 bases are TGTGCCAGCAGCGGAAGCCTAGCGGGAGAAGATACGCAGTATTTT. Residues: CASSGSLAGEDTQYF.

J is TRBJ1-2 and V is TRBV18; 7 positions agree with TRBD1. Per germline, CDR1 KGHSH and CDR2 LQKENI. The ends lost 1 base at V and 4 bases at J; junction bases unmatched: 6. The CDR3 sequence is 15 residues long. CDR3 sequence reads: CASSPLGTDLYGYTF. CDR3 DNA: TGTGCCAGCTCACCACTAGGGACAGATCTCTATGGCTACACCTTC.

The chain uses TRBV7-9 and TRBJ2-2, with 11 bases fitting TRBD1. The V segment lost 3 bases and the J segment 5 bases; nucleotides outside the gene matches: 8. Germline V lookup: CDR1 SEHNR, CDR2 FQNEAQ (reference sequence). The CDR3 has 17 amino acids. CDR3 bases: TGTGCCAGCAGCTTGGGTAGAGGACAGGGGGCGACCGGGGAGCTGTTTTTT. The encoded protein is CASSLGRGQGATGELFF.

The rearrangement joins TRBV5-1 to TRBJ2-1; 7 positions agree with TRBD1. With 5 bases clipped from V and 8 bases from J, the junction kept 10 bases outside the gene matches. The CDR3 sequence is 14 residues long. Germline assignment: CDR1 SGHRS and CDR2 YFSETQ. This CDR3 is CASSYRGLPDEQFF. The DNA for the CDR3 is TGCGCCAGCAGTTACAGGGGCCTTCCCGATGAGCAGTTCTTC.

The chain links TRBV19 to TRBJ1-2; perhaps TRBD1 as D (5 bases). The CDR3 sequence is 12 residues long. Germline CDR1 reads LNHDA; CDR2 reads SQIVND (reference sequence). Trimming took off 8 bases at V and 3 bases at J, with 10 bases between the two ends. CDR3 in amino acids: CASGQGDYGYTF. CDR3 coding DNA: TGTGCCAGTGGCCAGGGTGACTATGGCTACACCTTC.

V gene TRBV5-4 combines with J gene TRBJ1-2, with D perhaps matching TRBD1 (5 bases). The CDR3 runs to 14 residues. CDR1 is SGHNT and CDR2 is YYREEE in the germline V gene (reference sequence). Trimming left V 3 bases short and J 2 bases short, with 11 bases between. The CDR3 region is CASSSVDSNYGYTF. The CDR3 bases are TGTGCCAGCAGCTCAGTAGACAGCAACTATGGCTACACCTTC. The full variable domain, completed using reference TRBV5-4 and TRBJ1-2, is ETGVTQSPTHLIKTRGQQVTLRCSSQSGHNTVSWYQQALGQGPQFIFQYYREEENGRGNFPPRFSGLQFPNYSSELNVNALELDDSALYLCASSSVDSNYGYTFGSGTRLTVV.

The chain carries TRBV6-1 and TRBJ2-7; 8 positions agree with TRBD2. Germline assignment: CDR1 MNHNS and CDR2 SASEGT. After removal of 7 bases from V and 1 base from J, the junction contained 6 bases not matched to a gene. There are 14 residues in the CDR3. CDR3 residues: CASTVAGRSYEQYF. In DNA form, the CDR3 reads TGTGCCAGCACGGTAGCGGGAAGATCCTACGAGCAGTACTTC.

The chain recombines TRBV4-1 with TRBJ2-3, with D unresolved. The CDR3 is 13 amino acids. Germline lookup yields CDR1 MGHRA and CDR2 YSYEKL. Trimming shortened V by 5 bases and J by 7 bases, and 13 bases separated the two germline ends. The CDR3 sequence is CASSFQRPNTQYF. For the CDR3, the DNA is TGCGCCAGCAGCTTTCAGCGCCCTAATACGCAGTATTTT.

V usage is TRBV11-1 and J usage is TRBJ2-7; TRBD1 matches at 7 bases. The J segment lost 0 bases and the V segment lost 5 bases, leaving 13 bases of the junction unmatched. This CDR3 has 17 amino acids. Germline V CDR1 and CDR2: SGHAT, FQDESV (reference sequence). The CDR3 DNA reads TGTGCCAGCAGCCAACGCCCGGGACAGCCATACTCCTACGAGCAGTACTTC. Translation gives CASSQRPGQPYSYEQYF. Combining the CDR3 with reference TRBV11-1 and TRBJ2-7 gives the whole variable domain EAEVAQSPRYKITEKSQAVAFWCDPISGHATLYWYRQILGQGPELLVQFQDESVVDDSQLPKDRFSAERLKGVDSTLKIQPAELGDSAMYLCASSQRPGQPYSYEQYFGPGTRLTVT.

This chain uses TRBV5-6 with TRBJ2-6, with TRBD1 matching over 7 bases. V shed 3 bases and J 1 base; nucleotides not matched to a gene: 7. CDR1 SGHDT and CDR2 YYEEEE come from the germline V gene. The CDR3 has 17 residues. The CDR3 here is CASSSGGGSSGANVLTF. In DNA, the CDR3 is TGTGCCAGCAGCTCAGGGGGTGGTAGTTCTGGGGCCAACGTCCTGACTTTC.

The chain's CDR3 is CASSYGQGALGYTF. CDR3 nucleotides: TGTGCCAGCAGTTACGGACAGGGGGCGCTTGGCTACACCTTC. The J gene is TRBJ1-2, the V gene TRBV6-6; the match to TRBD1 covers 11 bases. This CDR3 has 14 amino acids. V was pared by 2 bases and J by 7 bases, with 3 bases of the junction left unmatched. From germline, CDR1 is MNHNY and CDR2 SVGAGI (reference sequence).

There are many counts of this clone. The CDR3: CASSPAGGPGTGELFF. The CDR3 DNA reads TGCGCCAGCAGCCCAGCGGGAGGGCCCGGCACCGGGGAGCTGTTTTTT. The V and J genes are TRBV4-1 and TRBJ2-2; the match to TRBD2 covers 10 bases. This CDR3 is 16 amino acids long. Germline lookup yields CDR1 MGHRA and CDR2 YSYEKL. V was pared by 4 bases and J by 4 bases, with 6 bases of the junction left unmatched.